The subject of this entry is one TCR beta chain. This sample is drawn from a study of blood T cell repertoires in COVID-19. Study context: The United States, Italy and Spain were the sources of the acute and convalescent COVID-19 samples. PBMCs, B-cell-depleted T cells, or T cells were the source of the cDNA or gDNA that made up the material.

Generated by immunoSEQ multiplex PCR, the TCRdb table keeps only in-frame clones and is missing some. Here the sample spans fewer than 250,000 clones, more than 70% being singletons. The CDR3 is made up of 16 amino acids. Germline V gene sequence: CDR1 PRHDT, CDR2 FYEKMQ (reference sequence). With V trimmed by 1 base and J by 1 base, 4 bases remained unmatched. This clonotype originated in a woman aged 40 to 55 who had recovered from COVID-19. The rearrangement links TRBV13 to TRBJ1-5; 7 bases match TRBD1. The sequencing input was peripheral blood. CDR3 nucleotides: TGTGCCAGCAGCTTAGCGGGGACAGAGAGCAATCAGCCCCAGCATTTT. Protein: CASSLAGTESNQPQHF.